Shown below are 30 T cell receptor beta chains from a single sample sequenced in a study of blood T cell repertoires in COVID-19. Sequencing used immunoSEQ multiplex PCR; TCRdb keeps in-frame clones, though not all of them. The sample includes tens of thousands of clones, approximately 80% of them seen just once. The sequencing sample was made of peripheral blood. These receptors originate from a human donor in a cohort sampled during active COVID-19.

This rearrangement joins TRBV18 to TRBJ1-5; 8 positions agree with TRBD1. The CDR3 totals 18 residues. Trimming removed 3 bases from V and 9 bases from J; junction bases left unmatched: 19. The V gene's germline CDR1 is KGHSH and CDR2 LQKENI. CDR3 residues: CASSPTSPIDRGQWPQHF. The CDR3 DNA reads as TGTGCCAGCTCACCGACTTCCCCAATCGACAGGGGTCAATGGCCCCAGCATTTT.

The V gene is TRBV3-1 (or the pseudogene TRBV3-2), the J gene TRBJ2-7; TRBD1 is a possible D gene (5 bases). The germline V and J ends were trimmed by 2 bases and 3 bases, with 14 bases remaining between them. CDR3 size: 15 residues. From germline, CDR1 is LGHDT and CDR2 YNNKEL (reference sequence). The CDR3 region is CASSQQGAKDYEQYF. CDR3 nucleotide sequence: TGTGCCAGCAGCCAACAAGGGGCTAAGGACTACGAGCAGTACTTC.

This chain joins TRBV15 and TRBJ2-1; 8 bases fit TRBD1. The CDR3 is 16 residues long. Per the germline V gene, CDR1 is LNHNV and CDR2 is YYDKDF (reference sequence). With 3 bases clipped from V and 3 bases from J, the junction kept 7 bases outside the gene matches. The CDR3 region is CATSSVDRGDYNEQFF. In nucleotides, the CDR3 is TGTGCCACCAGCAGCGTCGACAGGGGAGACTACAATGAGCAGTTCTTC.

The rearrangement joins TRBV25-1 to TRBJ1-1; D is perhaps TRBD1 (5 bases). CDR1 and CDR2 (germline): MGHDK, SYGVNS. The CDR3 consists of 15 residues. V dropped 1 base and J dropped 0 bases, with 9 bases sitting between them. The CDR3 DNA sequence: TGTGCCAGCAGTGAATTGGCAGGGTTGAACACTGAAGCTTTCTTT. This codes for CASSELAGLNTEAFF.

The rearrangement links TRBV11-2 to TRBJ2-7; D gene unclear. The V end was cut by 4 bases, the J end by 1 base, with 5 bases between. Germline V lookup: CDR1 SGHAT, CDR2 FQNNGV. The CDR3 has 12 residues. The CDR3, as DNA: TGTGCCAGCAGCTCCCGTTCCTACGAGCAGTACTTC. It is translated as CASSSRSYEQYF.

The chain joins TRBV7-3 to TRBJ1-1; the match to TRBD1 covers 8 bases. The CDR3 extends over 13 amino acids. CDR1 and CDR2 (germline): SGHTA, FQGTGA. J lost 5 bases, V lost 4 bases, and 3 bases had no gene match. The CDR3 protein is CASSYRGGTEAFF. For the CDR3, the DNA is TGTGCCAGCAGCTACAGGGGGGGTACTGAAGCTTTCTTT.

This clone occurred a few times. This chain connects TRBV5-1 to TRBJ1-3; 8 nucleotides line up with TRBD1. The CDR3 contains 16 residues. Germline assignment: CDR1 SGHRS and CDR2 YFSETQ. V shed 1 base and J 0 bases; nucleotides not matched to a gene: 3. The CDR3 sequence: CASSLPGTGSGNTIYF. The CDR3, as DNA: TGCGCCAGCAGCTTGCCCGGGACAGGCTCTGGAAACACCATATATTTT. The entire variable domain, with the rest obtained from reference TRBV5-1 and TRBJ1-3, is as follows: KAGVTQTPRYLIKTRGQQVTLSCSPISGHRSVSWYQQTPGQGLQFLFEYFSETQRNKGNFPGRFSGRQFSNSRSEMNVSTLELGDSALYLCASSLPGTGSGNTIYFGEGSWLTVV.

This clone was counted a few times. The chain uses TRBV3-1 (or the pseudogene TRBV3-2) and TRBJ1-6, with D perhaps matching TRBD1 (6 bases). Trimming took 3 bases from V and 10 from J, leaving 13 bases between them. This CDR3 is 14 amino acids long. Germline values: CDR1 LGHDT, CDR2 YNNKEL (reference sequence). The CDR3 DNA reads as TGTGCCAGCAGCCACACAGGGAGGGGATCACCCCTCCACTTT. This sequence encodes CASSHTGRGSPLHF.

This clone has more than one count but fewer than ten. The V and J genes are TRBV4-2 and TRBJ1-3; a weak D match, TRBD1 (5 bases). The germline gives CDR1 LGHNA, CDR2 YNFKEQ. Deletions cut 0 bases from V and 2 bases from J, with 14 bases between. This CDR3 has 17 residues. The CDR3 region has the DNA TGTGCCAGCAGCCAAGAGGTAACCAGGGCAACTGGAAACACCATATATTTT. Residues: CASSQEVTRATGNTIYF.

The sample holds a few counts of this clone. The V and J genes are TRBV6-5 and TRBJ1-1, with a weak D call TRBD1 (5 bases). The germline V gene has CDR1 MNHEY and CDR2 SVGAGI. The CDR3 runs to 13 residues. Trimming took 9 bases from V and 0 from J, leaving 11 bases between them. CDR3: CASNRQMNTEAFF. In DNA, the CDR3 is TGTGCCAGTAACAGGCAAATGAACACTGAAGCTTTCTTT.

The V call is TRBV18, the J call TRBJ1-5; possibly TRBD1 for D (5 bases). Per germline, CDR1 KGHSH and CDR2 LQKENI. The CDR3 totals 12 residues. V lost 6 bases to trimming and J lost 5 bases, with 8 bases between them. CDR3: CASSPRDQPQHF. CDR3 DNA: TGTGCCAGCTCTCCCAGGGATCAGCCCCAGCATTTT.

The chain joins TRBV2 to TRBJ2-3; 7 nucleotides align to TRBD1. J lost 11 bases, V lost 4 bases, and 12 bases had no gene match. CDR3 length equals 14 residues. Germline V CDR1 and CDR2: SNHLY, FYNNEI. This CDR3 reads CASSGQGETRLQYF. The CDR3 nucleotides read TGTGCCAGCAGTGGACAGGGTGAGACCCGACTGCAGTATTTT.

This clone was picked up one time. The chain joins TRBV5-4 to TRBJ2-7, with TRBD2 identical over 7 bases. There are 15 residues in the CDR3. The V gene's germline CDR1 is SGHNT and CDR2 YYREEE (reference sequence). The J segment lost 2 bases and the V segment lost 0 bases, leaving 5 bases of the junction unmatched. The CDR3 here is CASSLAGEGPYEQYF. DNA of the CDR3: TGTGCCAGCAGCTTGGCGGGGGAGGGCCCCTACGAGCAGTACTTC.

This clone occurred a few times. The rearrangement joins TRBV7-8 to TRBJ1-1; tentatively, D is TRBD1 (5 bases). Germline CDR1 and CDR2: SGHVS and FQNEAQ. V was pared by 3 bases and J by 5 bases, with 19 bases between. This CDR3 contains 16 residues. In DNA form, the CDR3 reads TGTGCCAGCAGCTTTCCGGGAGGAGGGGCGAGTACTGAAGCTTTCTTT. It specifies CASSFPGGGASTEAFF. Full variable domain (outside the CDR3, taken from reference TRBV7-8 and TRBJ1-1): GAGVSQSPRYKVAKRGQDVALRCDPISGHVSLFWYQQALGQGPEFLTYFQNEAQLDKSGLPSDRFFAERPEGSVSTLKIQRTQQEDSAVYLCASSFPGGGASTEAFFGQGTRLTVV.

This clone was recorded a few times. The CDR3, as DNA: TGTGCCAGCAGCGCCCGGGCAGGGGGCCCGGGCACCGGGGAGCTGTTTTTT. This gives the protein CASSARAGGPGTGELFF. The rearrangement uses TRBV9 and TRBJ2-2; 8 nucleotides agree with TRBD1. Germline values: CDR1 SGDLS, CDR2 YYNGEE. The CDR3 sequence is 17 residues long. The V segment lost 3 bases and the J segment 4 bases; nucleotides outside the gene matches: 11.

This clone appeared a few times. This chain links TRBV27 with TRBJ1-4; 7 nucleotides match TRBD1. Per the germline V gene, CDR1 is MNHEY and CDR2 is SMNVEV (reference sequence). The CDR3 consists of 15 residues. With V trimmed by 6 bases and J by 7 bases, 11 bases remained unmatched. CDR3 region: CASSGDWPGGEKLFF. In DNA form, the CDR3 reads TGTGCCAGCAGCGGGGACTGGCCAGGGGGTGAAAAACTGTTTTTT.

The chain employs TRBV15 and TRBJ2-3, with 8 bases lining up with TRBD1. The CDR3 is made up of 15 amino acids. After removal of 0 bases from V and 4 bases from J, the junction contained 3 bases not matched to a gene. The germline gives CDR1 LNHNV, CDR2 YYDKDF (reference sequence). In nucleotides, the CDR3 is TGTGCCACCAGCAGAGATAAGACAGGGGCAGATACGCAGTATTTT. Amino acid sequence: CATSRDKTGADTQYF.

V usage is TRBV5-6 and J usage is TRBJ1-4; D uncertain. CDR1 and CDR2 from the germline V gene are SGHDT and YYEEEE. CDR3 length equals 18 residues. With 0 bases removed from V and 3 bases from J, the gap between germline ends came to 18 bases. The CDR3 is CASSLARGSVFANEKLFF. The CDR3 DNA reads as TGTGCCAGCAGCTTGGCCCGCGGGAGCGTCTTCGCTAATGAAAAACTGTTTTTT.

This clone was found once. V gene TRBV28 combines with J gene TRBJ2-5; 10 bases are a match to TRBD2. The CDR3 is 16 amino acids. CDR1 and CDR2 (germline): MDHEN, SYDVKM. J gave up 5 bases and V 4 bases, and 10 bases lay outside the gene matches. The CDR3 spells CASSSGSGGLQETQYF. The CDR3 DNA is TGTGCCAGCAGTTCGGGTAGCGGGGGGTTGCAGGAGACCCAGTACTTC. Full variable domain (outside the CDR3, taken from reference TRBV28 and TRBJ2-5): DVKVTQSSRYLVKRTGEKVFLECVQDMDHENMFWYRQDPGLGLRLIYFSYDVKMKEKGDIPEGYSVSREKKERFSLILESASTNQTSMYLCASSSGSGGLQETQYFGPGTRLLVL.

This chain uses TRBV3-1 (or the pseudogene TRBV3-2) with TRBJ1-2, with 7 bases identical to TRBD1. The CDR3 is 14 residues long. The germline CDR1 and CDR2 sequences are LGHDT and YNNKEL (reference sequence). With 4 bases clipped from V and 5 bases from J, the junction kept 7 bases outside the gene matches. CDR3 loop: CASSRQGTHYGYTF. CDR3 nucleotide sequence: TGTGCCAGCAGCCGACAGGGTACTCATTATGGCTACACCTTC.

This chain joins TRBV5-4 and TRBJ2-3; 8 nucleotides match TRBD2. Trimming cost V 3 bases and J 2 bases; bases outside gene matches: 8. Germline-derived CDR1 and CDR2 are SGHNT and YYREEE (reference sequence). The CDR3 length is 16 residues. In DNA form, the CDR3 reads TGTGCCAGCAGCTCCGGGGGGGCGGGACTCACAGATACGCAGTATTTT. Protein sequence: CASSSGGAGLTDTQYF.

This clone came up a few times. The V and J genes are TRBV29-1 and TRBJ1-1; D may be TRBD1 (5 bases). Between the trimmed V and J ends, which lost 7 bases and 11 bases, there was a span of 17 bases. The CDR3 spans 11 residues. Looked up from germline, CDR1 is SQVTM and CDR2 is ANQGSEA. The DNA for the CDR3 is TGCAGCGCCGGGGGGTATGGGGACGCTTTCTTT. Protein: CSAGGYGDAFF. Filled out from reference TRBV29-1 and TRBJ1-1, the complete variable domain reads SAVISQKPSRDICQRGTSLTIQCQVDSQVTMMFWYRQQPGQSLTLIATANQGSEATYESGFVIDKFPISRPNLTFSTLTVSNMSPEDSSIYLCSAGGYGDAFFGQGTRLTVV.

The V call is TRBV7-2, the J call TRBJ2-3; D is unclear. This CDR3 region has 13 residues. Germline lookup yields CDR1 SGHTA and CDR2 FQGNSA. Trimming stripped 5 bases from V and 5 bases from J, with 11 bases between. In nucleotides, the CDR3 is TGTGCCAGCAGCGCCGCGAGGCTAGATACGCAGTATTTT. It codes for CASSAARLDTQYF.

The chain combines TRBV7-2 with TRBJ1-2; D might be TRBD1 (6 bases). The CDR3 is made up of 16 amino acids. CDR1 is SGHTA, CDR2 FQGNSA, per germline. V was trimmed by 5 bases and J by 4 bases, leaving 20 bases between them. CDR3 bases: TGTGCCAGCAGCCCGGGGGGCGGTTCCTGGGGCTATGGCTACACCTTC. It is translated as CASSPGGGSWGYGYTF.

CDR3 coding DNA: TGTGCCAGCAGCCCAGAGTCGGGACTGCCTTCCTACAATGAGCAGTTCTTC. Translating it yields CASSPESGLPSYNEQFF. The chain joins TRBV7-7 to TRBJ2-1, with a tentative D call TRBD2 (6 bases). Trimming took off 5 bases at V and 1 base at J, with 18 bases between the two ends. Per germline, CDR1 SSHAT and CDR2 FNYEAQ (reference sequence). This CDR3 has 17 amino acids.

This clone occurred a few times. The V and J genes are TRBV7-7 and TRBJ2-1; TRBD1 matches 8 bases. J gave up 3 bases and V 2 bases, and 6 bases lay outside the gene matches. The CDR3 length is 16 residues. The germline gives CDR1 SSHAT, CDR2 FNYEAQ (reference sequence). The CDR3 here is CASSLRIGTGYNEQFF. CDR3 coding DNA: TGTGCCAGCAGCTTAAGAATCGGGACAGGCTACAATGAGCAGTTCTTC.

Written as DNA, the CDR3 is TGTGCCAGCAGCTTACTTCAACTAGGGCACGAGCAGTACTTC. Protein: CASSLLQLGHEQYF. J is TRBJ2-7 and V is TRBV7-8, with D perhaps matching TRBD2 (5 bases). The CDR3 has 14 residues. CDR1 is SGHVS, CDR2 FQNEAQ, per germline. V was trimmed by 2 bases and J by 5 bases, leaving 13 bases between them.

The chain combines TRBV2 with TRBJ2-6; TRBD2 matches at 10 bases. Germline V gives CDR1 SNHLY, CDR2 FYNNEI. This CDR3 region has 18 residues. J lost 0 bases, V lost 1 base, and 3 bases had no gene match. CDR3 bases: TGTGCCAGCAGTGAAGGGCTAGCGGGGGTCTCTGGGGCCAACGTCCTGACTTTC. Translating gives CASSEGLAGVSGANVLTF.

This rearrangement joins TRBV6-1 to TRBJ1-1, with 9 bases identical to TRBD1. CDR1 and CDR2 (germline): MNHNS, SASEGT. The CDR3 extends over 16 amino acids. Germline trimming cut 2 bases from V and 7 bases from J; bases unmatched to any gene: 11. In DNA, the CDR3 is TGTGCCAGCAGTGAATTGGGGACAGGGTCTCGTGTTGAAGCTTTCTTT. This translates into CASSELGTGSRVEAFF.

The chain couples TRBV13 to TRBJ2-7, with TRBD1 matching 8 bases. This CDR3 region has 14 residues. Germline V lookup: CDR1 PRHDT, CDR2 FYEKMQ (reference sequence). J lost 0 bases, V lost 8 bases, and 6 bases had no gene match. CDR3 in amino acids: CASRRTGSSYEQYF. Written as DNA, the CDR3 is TGTGCCAGCCGCCGGACAGGGAGCTCCTACGAGCAGTACTTC.